This TCR beta chain is from a study of cytomegalovirus exposure and HLA in healthy donors. 13 Jbeta primers and 60 Vbeta primers were used for the PCR. Clones were read by immunoSEQ multiplex PCR, and TCRdb kept only the in-frame ones, dropping some. This table has fewer than 95,000 clones, about 80% appearing once. Per the germline V gene, CDR1 is SNHLY and CDR2 is FYNNEI. V was trimmed by 4 bases and J by 0 bases, leaving 7 bases between them. The CDR3 has 14 residues. The sequencing sample was made of PBMCs. This rearrangement joins TRBV2 to TRBJ1-3; perhaps TRBD1 as D (5 bases). The sequence was collected from a man aged 30 to 45 in good health and CMV-seronegative. CDR3 loop: CASSVQGSGNTIYF. CDR3 bases: TGTGCCAGCAGTGTCCAGGGCTCTGGAAACACCATATATTTT.